This entry lists 7 T cell receptor beta chains sequenced from one sample in a study of T-cell memory formation after mild COVID-19. MiXCR, run by TCRdb on the 5' RACE reads, gives a single entry per CDR3 protein. The sample yields 400,000 to 500,000 distinct CDR3 sequences, around 19% seen once. Sequenced material: PBMCs or a T cell subset sorted from them (not recorded which). All receptors come from an adult woman who had mild COVID-19 (a few samples of this study predate the infection). Cell type and time point are not known.

CDR3 DNA sequence: TGTGCCAGCAGCGAACTACAGGGAGGGACCCAGTACTTC. It is translated as CASSELQGGTQYF. V usage is TRBV11-3 and J usage is TRBJ2-5, with D possibly being TRBD1 or TRBD2 (6 bases each). Trimming removed 5 bases from V and 7 bases from J, with 14 bases in between. In germline, CDR1 is SGHNT, CDR2 YENEEA. The CDR3 runs 13 residues.

This chain joins TRBV14 and TRBJ1-4; 7 nucleotides align to TRBD1. There are 18 residues in the CDR3. CDR1 is SGHDN and CDR2 is FVKESK in the germline V gene. V lost 1 base to trimming and J lost 4 bases; unmatched junction nucleotides: 12. The DNA of the CDR3 is TGTGCCAGCAGCCAAGGGTCATCGACAGGGTTCCGTAATGAAAAACTGTTTTTT. It encodes CASSQGSSTGFRNEKLFF.

This clonotype was detected ten times or more. The chain carries TRBV12-3 or TRBV12-4 and TRBJ2-3; D might be TRBD1 (6 bases). With 6 bases removed from V and 6 bases from J, the gap between germline ends came to 13 bases. This CDR3 is 13 amino acids long. CDR3 nucleotides: TGTGCCAGCAGCTTAACAGGGCAGGATACGCAGTATTTT. It translates to CASSLTGQDTQYF.

The chain has TRBV12-3 or TRBV12-4 and TRBJ2-1; 7 positions agree with TRBD2. The CDR3 consists of 16 residues. J gave up 2 bases and V 5 bases, and 9 bases lay outside the gene matches. The CDR3 nucleotides read TGTGCCAGCAGTACCTCTAGCGGACCAACCTACAATGAGCAGTTCTTC. It specifies CASSTSSGPTYNEQFF.

This clonotype was recorded many times. V gene TRBV12-3 or TRBV12-4 combines with J gene TRBJ2-4; TRBD1 might be the D (6 bases). CDR3 size: 14 residues. V was trimmed by 3 bases and J by 1 base, leaving 7 bases between them. The CDR3 region has the DNA TGTGCCAGCAGTTTGCAGGGGGCCAAAAACATTCAGTACTTC. Translation: CASSLQGAKNIQYF.

A single count supports this clonotype. The chain has TRBV7-3 and TRBJ1-2, with 7 positions matching TRBD1. CDR1 and CDR2 from the germline V gene are SGHTA and FQGTGA. With V trimmed by 3 bases and J by 5 bases, 12 bases remained unmatched. The CDR3 consists of 16 residues. This chain's CDR3 is CASSFGPPGGGYGYTF. DNA for the CDR3: TGTGCCAGCAGCTTTGGCCCACCAGGGGGTGGATATGGCTACACCTTC.

This clonotype was seen more than once but under ten times. The chain carries TRBV2 and TRBJ2-1; D remains ambiguous. Looked up from germline, CDR1 is SNHLY and CDR2 is FYNNEI. This CDR3 is built from 13 residues. Deletions cut 3 bases from V and 6 bases from J, with 9 bases between. The DNA of the CDR3 is TGTGCCAGCAGTGATACTTCACGCAATGAGCAGTTCTTC. Translating it yields CASSDTSRNEQFF.